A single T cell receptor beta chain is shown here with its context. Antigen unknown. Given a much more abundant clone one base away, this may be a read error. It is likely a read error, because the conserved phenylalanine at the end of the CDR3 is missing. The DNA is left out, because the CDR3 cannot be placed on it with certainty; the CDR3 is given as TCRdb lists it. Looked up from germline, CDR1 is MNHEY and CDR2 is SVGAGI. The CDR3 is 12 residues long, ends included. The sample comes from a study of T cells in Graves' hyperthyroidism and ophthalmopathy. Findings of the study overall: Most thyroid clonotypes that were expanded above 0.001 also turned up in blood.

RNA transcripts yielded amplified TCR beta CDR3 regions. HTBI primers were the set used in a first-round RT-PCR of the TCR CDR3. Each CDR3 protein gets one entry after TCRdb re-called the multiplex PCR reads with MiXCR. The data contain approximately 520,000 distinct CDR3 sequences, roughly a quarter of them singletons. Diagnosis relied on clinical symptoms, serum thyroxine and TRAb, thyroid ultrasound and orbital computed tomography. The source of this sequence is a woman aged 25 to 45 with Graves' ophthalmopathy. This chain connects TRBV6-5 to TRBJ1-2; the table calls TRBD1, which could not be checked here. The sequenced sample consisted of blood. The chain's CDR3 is CASSWDLYGYAV.